This TCR beta chain is from a study of human T cells and chemical hapten exposure. Across the study: Alopecia areata, totalis or universalis affected patients, mainly female. TCR yields per sample varied, mainly owing to small pooled library volume differences.

This clonotype showed up many times. Time point in this sample: patch test 1, 2 weeks after DPC sensitization. The sample's treatment: therapeutic diphenylcyclopropenone sensitization with weekly scalp DPC. Researchers sampled blood before each patch test went on. V was clipped by 4 bases and J by 6 bases, with 10 bases between them. Germline V gene lookup returns CDR1 SQVTM and CDR2 ANQGSEA. The CDR3 is made up of 12 amino acids. Original processing methods: A typical sample had around 96,000 TCRs, with about 23,224 to 750,000 overall. TCRdb redid the calling of the RACE reads with MiXCR, one entry per CDR3 protein. The V and J calls and clone size are TCRdb's, not the authors'. The profile covers around 380,000 distinct CDR3 sequences, with about 4.8% appearing a single time and about 2.2% taken by the ten largest.

The TCR was taken from a woman between 50 and 59 years old with alopecia areata. Some clones in this sample may be carry-over from other donors' samples. This sample comprised whole blood, obtained in connection with sensitization to the hapten diphenylcyclopropenone (DPC). The chain combines TRBV29-1 with TRBJ1-5, with D unresolved. The CDR3 bases are TGCAGCGTTGGGACGGAGGGTCAGCCCCAGCATTTT. Its translation is CSVGTEGQPQHF.